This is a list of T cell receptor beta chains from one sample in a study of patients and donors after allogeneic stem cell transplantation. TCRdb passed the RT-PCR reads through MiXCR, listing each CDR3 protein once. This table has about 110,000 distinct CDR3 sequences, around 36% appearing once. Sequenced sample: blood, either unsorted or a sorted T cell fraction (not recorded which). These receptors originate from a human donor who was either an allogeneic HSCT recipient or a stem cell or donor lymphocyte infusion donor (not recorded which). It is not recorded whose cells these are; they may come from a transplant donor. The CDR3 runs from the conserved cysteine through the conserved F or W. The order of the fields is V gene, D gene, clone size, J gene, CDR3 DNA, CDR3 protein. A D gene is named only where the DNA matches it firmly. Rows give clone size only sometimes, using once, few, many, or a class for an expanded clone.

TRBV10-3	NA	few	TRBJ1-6	TGTGCCACCAAAATGTCTCAGGACTATAATTCACCCCTCCACTTT	CATKMSQDYNSPLHF
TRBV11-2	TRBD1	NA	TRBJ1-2	TGTGCCAGCAGCTTAAGAAGACAGGGGGCGGCTGGCTACACCTTC	CASSLRRQGAAGYTF
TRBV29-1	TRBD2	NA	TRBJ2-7	TGCAGCGTTCGCGGGCGGGGTGGTAGCGGGAGTGATGAGCAGTACTTC	CSVRGRGGSGSDEQYF
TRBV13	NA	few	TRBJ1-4	TGTGCCAGCAGCTTAGGCCCGCAGGGGATGAGGACTAATGAAAAACTGTTTTTT	CASSLGPQGMRTNEKLFF
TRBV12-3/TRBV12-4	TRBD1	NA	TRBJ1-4	TGTGCCAGCCGGGGACAGGCTGGTGAAAAACTGTTTTTT	CASRGQAGEKLFF
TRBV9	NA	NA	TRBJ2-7	TGTGCCAGCAGCGCTTCTAGTGGCAGCACGTACGAGCAGTACTTC	CASSASSGSTYEQYF
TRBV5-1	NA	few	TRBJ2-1	TGCGCCAGCTCCCGGGACTGGTACAATGAGCAGTTCTTC	CASSRDWYNEQFF
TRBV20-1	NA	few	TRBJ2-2	TGCAGTGCTAGAGAACTGCCCTATTTTAGGACCGGGGAGCTGTTTTTT	CSARELPYFRTGELFF
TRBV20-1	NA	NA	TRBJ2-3	TGCAGTGCTAGCCCACGGAGGGCCGGCACAGATACGCAGTATTTT	CSASPRRAGTDTQYF
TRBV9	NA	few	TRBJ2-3	TGTGCCAGCAGCGTAGGGGCGGGACCCGGCCCCACAGATACGCAGTATTTT	CASSVGAGPGPTDTQYF
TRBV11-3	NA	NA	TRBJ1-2	TGTGCCAGCAGCGGACCGGGACCCACTAACTATGGCTACACCTTC	CASSGPGPTNYGYTF
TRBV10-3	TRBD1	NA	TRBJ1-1	TGTGCCATCAAACCACAGGGGTCGAACACAGAAGCTTTCTTT	CAIKPQGSNTEAFF
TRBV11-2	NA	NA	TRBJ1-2	TGTGCCAGCAGCCACGGACAGACCTTCAACTATGGCTACACCTTC	CASSHGQTFNYGYTF
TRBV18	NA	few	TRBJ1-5	TGTGCCAGCTCACCACTACCAGGGGATCAGCCCCAGCATTTT	CASSPLPGDQPQHF
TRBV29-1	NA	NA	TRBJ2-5	TGCAGCGTTGGGTCTAGCGCTCAAGAGACCCAGTACTTC	CSVGSSAQETQYF
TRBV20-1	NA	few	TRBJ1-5	TGCAGTGCTCGCGCACGACAGACATATCAGCCCCAGCATTTT	CSARARQTYQPQHF
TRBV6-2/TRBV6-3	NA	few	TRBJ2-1	TGTGCCAGCAGTTACCGGGGGTATGAGCAGTTCTTC	CASSYRGYEQFF
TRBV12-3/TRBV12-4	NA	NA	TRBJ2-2	TGTGCCAGCAGTCGAGGCACCGGGGAGCTGTTTTTT	CASSRGTGELFF
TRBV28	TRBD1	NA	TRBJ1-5	TGTGCCAGCGTGGGACAGCCTTTCAATCAGCCCCAGCATTTT	CASVGQPFNQPQHF
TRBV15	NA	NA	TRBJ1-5	TGTGCCACCAGAGACATCCCCAATCAGCCCCAGCATTTT	CATRDIPNQPQHF
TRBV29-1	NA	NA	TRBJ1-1	TGCAGCGTTGTGGGGGACCGGGGGTCTGAAGCTTTCTTT	CSVVGDRGSEAFF
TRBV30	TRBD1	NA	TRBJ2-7	TGTGCCATCTCATTGACAGGGGACGAGCAGTACTTC	CAISLTGDEQYF
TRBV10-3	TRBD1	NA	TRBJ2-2	TGTGCCACCAGACAGGGGTCGGGCACCGGGGAGCTGTTTTTT	CATRQGSGTGELFF
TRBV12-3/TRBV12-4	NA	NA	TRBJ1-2	TGTGCCAGCAGTTTAGTAAAGGATCCCTATGGCTACACCTTC	CASSLVKDPYGYTF
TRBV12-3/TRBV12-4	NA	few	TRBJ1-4	TGTGCCAGCAGCCCCAGGGCGGCAACTAATGAAAAACTGTTTTTT	CASSPRAATNEKLFF
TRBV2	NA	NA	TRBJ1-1	TGTGCCAGCGGGACTGCCACTGAAGCTTTCTTT	CASGTATEAFF
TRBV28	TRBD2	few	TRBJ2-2	TGTGCCAGCAGTTTACTAAGCGGGAGGGGCGGGGAGCTGTTTTTT	CASSLLSGRGGELFF
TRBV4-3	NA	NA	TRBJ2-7	TGCGCCAGCAGCCAAGATTGGGCGGGGTCCTACGAGCAGTACTTC	CASSQDWAGSYEQYF
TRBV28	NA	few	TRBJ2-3	TGTGCCAGCAGTTTTCGCCTAGCGCCCAATACGCAGTATTTT	CASSFRLAPNTQYF
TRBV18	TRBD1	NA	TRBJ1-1	TGTGCCAGCCGGGACAGGGCGAACACTGAAGCTTTCTTT	CASRDRANTEAFF
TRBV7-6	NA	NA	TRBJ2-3	TGTGCCAGCAGCCTCCATAAAAACGAGAACACAGATACGCAGTATTTT	CASSLHKNENTDTQYF
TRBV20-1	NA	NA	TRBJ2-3	TGCAGTGCTAGCGGGCTGCGCACAGATACGCAGTATTTT	CSASGLRTDTQYF
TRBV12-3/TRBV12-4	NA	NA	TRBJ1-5	TGTGCCAGCAGCTCCACCCCGGTTGAGCCCCAGCATTTT	CASSSTPVEPQHF
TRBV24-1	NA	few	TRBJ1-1	TGTGCCACCAGTGACCCTAGGGGGGTCAAAGCTTTCTTT	CATSDPRGVKAFF
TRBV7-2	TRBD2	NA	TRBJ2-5	TGTGCCAGCAGCCCATTCGGACTAGCGGGGGAGGAGACCCAGTACTTC	CASSPFGLAGEETQYF
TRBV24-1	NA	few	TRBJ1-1	TGTGCCACCAGTGACCGACAGACACCAGCCACTGAAGCTTTCTTT	CATSDRQTPATEAFF
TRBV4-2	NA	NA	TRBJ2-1	TGTGCCAGCAGCCAAGGCGGTGCGATAAGGTTGTGGGAGCAGTTCTTC	CASSQGGAIRLWEQFF
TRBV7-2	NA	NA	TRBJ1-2	TGTGCCAGCAGCTTAGTTCGCAGCTTCTATGGCTACACCTTC	CASSLVRSFYGYTF
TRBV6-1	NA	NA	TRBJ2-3	TGTGCCAGCAGTCGTGCCCGAGGCCCCAACACAGATACGCAGTATTTT	CASSRARGPNTDTQYF
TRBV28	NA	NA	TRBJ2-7	TGTGCCAGCAAAATAGGGTACGAGCAGTACTTC	CASKIGYEQYF
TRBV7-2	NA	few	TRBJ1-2	TGTGCCAGCAGCTTGGGAGGCGGGTTAGCTAACTATGGCTACACCTTC	CASSLGGGLANYGYTF
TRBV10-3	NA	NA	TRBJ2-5	TGTGCCACAATGACCGTTACGAAGACCCAGTACTTC	CATMTVTKTQYF
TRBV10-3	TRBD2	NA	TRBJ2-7	TGTGCCATCAAGGATCCGGGACTAGCGGGATCCGGGCAGTACTTC	CAIKDPGLAGSGQYF
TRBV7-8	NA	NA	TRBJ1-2	TGTGCCAGCAGCCACCGGACGTCCTATGGCTACACCTTC	CASSHRTSYGYTF
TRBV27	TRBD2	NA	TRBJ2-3	TGTGCCAGCAGGCGAGCGGGAACGCAGTATTTT	CASRRAGTQYF
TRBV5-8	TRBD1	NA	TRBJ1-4	TGTGCCAGCAGCTTGGGCGGGACAGCCCTTGAAAAACTGTTTTTT	CASSLGGTALEKLFF
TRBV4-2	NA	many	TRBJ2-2	TGTGCCAGCAGCCCCGGACGGACGAACACCGGGGAGCTGTTTTTT	CASSPGRTNTGELFF
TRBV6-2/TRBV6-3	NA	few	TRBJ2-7	TGTGCCAGCAGCCCCCGGGGCGACGAGCAGTACTTC	CASSPRGDEQYF
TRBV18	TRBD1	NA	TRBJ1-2	TGTGCCAGCTCACCACTCCGGGACAGGGGACCTACATTCTATGGCTACACCTTC	CASSPLRDRGPTFYGYTF
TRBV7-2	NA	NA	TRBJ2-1	TGTGCCAGCAGCTTAGTGAGCTCCTACAATGAGCAGTTCTTC	CASSLVSSYNEQFF
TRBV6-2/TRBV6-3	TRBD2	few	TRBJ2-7	TGTGCCAGCAGACCTCTAGCGGATACCTACGAGCAGTACTTC	CASRPLADTYEQYF
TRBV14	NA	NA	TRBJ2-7	TGTGCCAGCAGCCACGGGACCGCCAAGTACTTC	CASSHGTAKYF
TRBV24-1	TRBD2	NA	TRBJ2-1	TGTGCCACCAGTGACGCTACTAGCGGCCCCTACAATGAGCAGTTCTTC	CATSDATSGPYNEQFF
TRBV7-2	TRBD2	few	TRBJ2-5	TGTGCCAGCAGCTTAGACGGACTAGCGGGAGGCCTCCAAGAGACCCAGTACTTC	CASSLDGLAGGLQETQYF